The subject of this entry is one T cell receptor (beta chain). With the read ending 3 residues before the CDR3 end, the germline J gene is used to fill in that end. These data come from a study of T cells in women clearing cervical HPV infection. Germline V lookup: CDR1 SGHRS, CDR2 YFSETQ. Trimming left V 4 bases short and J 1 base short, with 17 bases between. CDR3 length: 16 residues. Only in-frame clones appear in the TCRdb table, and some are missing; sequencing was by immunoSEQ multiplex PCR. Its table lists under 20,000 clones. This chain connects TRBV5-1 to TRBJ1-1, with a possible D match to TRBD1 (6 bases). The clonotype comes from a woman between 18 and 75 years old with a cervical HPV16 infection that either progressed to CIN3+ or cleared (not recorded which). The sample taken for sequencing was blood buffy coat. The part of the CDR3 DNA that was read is TGCGCCAGCAGCCTAACAGGGACGGTTGAGAACACTGAA. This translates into CASSLTGTVENTE. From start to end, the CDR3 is CASSLTGTVENTEAFF.